What follows describes a single T cell receptor (beta chain). This specimen comes from a study of CD8 T cells in Susac syndrome. V trimming: 5 bases; J trimming: 3 bases; junction bases outside the gene matches: 10. The CDR3 is 15 residues long. Looked up from germline, CDR1 is SGHTA and CDR2 is FQGNSA. TCR beta sequencing was performed on blood CD8+ and CD4+ T cells. With random hexamers, reverse transcription was performed on about 0.45 to 1 ug of RNA. MiXCR, run by TCRdb on the immunoSEQ multiplex PCR reads, gives a single entry per CDR3 protein. The sample consists of approximately 150,000 distinct CDR3 sequences, 75% to 90% of them appearing once.

The clonotype was recovered from a human donor with multiple sclerosis. The chain links TRBV7-2 to TRBJ2-7, with 7 positions matching TRBD2. The sample comprised CD8+ T cells from PBMCs. The CDR3 nucleotides read TGTGCCAGCAGCCGGGGGGACGAAGCTTTCTACGAGCAGTACGTC. Translated: CASSRGDEAFYEQYV.